This entry lists 14 T cell receptor beta chains sequenced from one sample in a study of cytomegalovirus exposure and HLA in healthy donors. PCR amplification relied on 60 Vbeta primers (plus 13 Jbeta primers). Here immunoSEQ multiplex PCR was the method, and the copy in TCRdb shows in-frame clones only, minus some. This table has under 200,000 clones, roughly four fifths appearing once. Specimen: PBMCs. The receptors stem from a man in his fifties or sixties in good health and CMV-seropositive.

This clone was seen a few times. The V and J genes are TRBV30 and TRBJ2-1; D uncertain. Germline CDR1 reads GTSNPN; CDR2 reads SVGIG (reference sequence). Trimming removed 4 bases from V and 7 bases from J, with 8 bases in between. The CDR3 length is 11 residues. The CDR3 protein is CAWNEDNEQFF. CDR3 DNA sequence: TGTGCCTGGAATGAGGATAATGAGCAGTTCTTC.

The chain has TRBV28 and TRBJ2-1; 11 nucleotides align to TRBD2. From germline, CDR1 is MDHEN and CDR2 SYDVKM. The CDR3 consists of 18 residues. With 2 bases clipped from V and 8 bases from J, the junction kept 14 bases outside the gene matches. Here the CDR3 reads CASSLVEGQVSGRDEQFF. The CDR3 DNA sequence: TGTGCCAGCAGTTTAGTGGAGGGACAGGTTAGCGGGAGGGATGAGCAGTTCTTC.

The CDR3 reads CASSYRPGQGDYGYTF. CDR3 DNA sequence: TGTGCCAGCAGTTACCGGCCGGGACAGGGGGACTATGGCTACACCTTC. The chain couples TRBV6-5 to TRBJ1-2; TRBD1 matches 11 bases. Germline V gene lookup returns CDR1 MNHEY and CDR2 SVGAGI. Trimming took 2 bases from V and 3 from J; bases not matched to a gene: 5. This CDR3 has 16 residues.

The rearrangement links TRBV11-3 to TRBJ2-1; D might be TRBD1 (5 bases). V lost 3 bases and J 1 base, leaving 10 bases between the germline ends. The CDR3 is 15 amino acids. Germline loops: CDR1 SGHNT, CDR2 YENEEA. The CDR3 is CASSLGLASYNEQFF. In DNA, the CDR3 is TGTGCCAGCAGCTTGGGGCTGGCGTCCTACAATGAGCAGTTCTTC.

The chain is built from TRBV27 and TRBJ2-7, with a weak D call TRBD1 (5 bases). Germline CDR1 reads MNHEY; CDR2 reads SMNVEV (reference sequence). V was shortened by 6 bases and J by 7 bases, with 19 bases between the two germline ends. The CDR3 contains 14 residues. The CDR3 region is CASSPETATREQYF. The DNA for the CDR3 is TGTGCCAGCAGCCCGGAGACAGCAACCCGTGAGCAGTACTTC.

V usage is TRBV6-5 and J usage is TRBJ2-3, with D tentatively TRBD2 (7 bases). Germline CDR1 and CDR2: MNHEY and SVGAGI. The CDR3 loop spans 15 amino acids. Trimming removed 7 bases from V and 4 bases from J, with 18 bases in between. CDR3 amino acids: CASTKGGGRADTQYF. The CDR3 bases are TGTGCCAGCACCAAAGGGGGGGGGCGCGCAGATACGCAGTATTTT.

This sequence joins TRBV7-2 and TRBJ1-5, with 7 bases identical to TRBD1. The end of the DNA aligns better with TRBJ2-3, so the J call may be wrong. The CDR3 covers 16 residues. Looked up from germline, CDR1 is SGHTA and CDR2 is FQGNSA. The CDR3 loop reads CASSEQDRTNNQPQYF. The CDR3 nucleotides are TGTGCCAGCAGCGAGCAGGACAGGACAAATAATCAGCCCCAGTATTTT.

The chain recombines TRBV19 with TRBJ2-1; 7 nucleotides line up with TRBD1. Looked up from germline, CDR1 is LNHDA and CDR2 is SQIVND (reference sequence). CDR3 length: 14 amino acids. V lost 7 bases to trimming and J lost 4 bases; unmatched junction nucleotides: 7. The CDR3 nucleotides are TGTGCCAGTACTTGGGCAGGGGGATACAATGAGCAGTTCTTC. Its protein is CASTWAGGYNEQFF. Using reference TRBV19 and TRBJ2-1 for the parts outside the CDR3, the full variable domain is DGGITQSPKYLFRKEGQNVTLSCEQNLNHDAMYWYRQDPGQGLRLIYYSQIVNDFQKGDIAEGYSVSREKKESFPLTVTSAQKNPTAFYLCASTWAGGYNEQFFGPGTRLTVL.

The chain recombines TRBV9 with TRBJ2-1, with 14 bases that match TRBD2. Trimming cost V 2 bases and J 6 bases; bases outside gene matches: 1. Germline CDR1 is SGDLS and CDR2 is YYNGEE. The CDR3 is 15 residues long. The CDR3 spells CASSVGLAGGNEQFF. In DNA form, the CDR3 reads TGTGCCAGCAGCGTCGGACTAGCGGGAGGCAATGAGCAGTTCTTC.

This clone was seen more than once but under ten times. The CDR3 loop reads CASSLGWDSLGVNYGYTF. The CDR3 region has the DNA TGTGCCAGCAGCTTAGGCTGGGACAGCCTAGGGGTAAACTATGGCTACACCTTC. The genes are TRBV7-2 and TRBJ1-2, with TRBD1 matching over 7 bases. In germline, CDR1 is SGHTA, CDR2 FQGNSA. The CDR3 totals 18 residues. The V segment lost 1 base and the J segment 2 bases; nucleotides outside the gene matches: 13.

The rearrangement links TRBV11-3 to TRBJ2-1; the match to TRBD2 covers 7 bases. Per the germline V gene, CDR1 is SGHNT and CDR2 is YENEEA. CDR3 length: 15 amino acids. V lost 2 bases, J lost 2 bases, and 3 bases stayed unmatched. DNA for the CDR3: TGTGCCAGCAGCTTACGGGGAGGGACCTACAATGAGCAGTTCTTC. This translates into CASSLRGGTYNEQFF.

The chain uses TRBV6-4 and TRBJ2-1, with 8 bases identical to TRBD1. Germline assignment: CDR1 MRHNA and CDR2 SNTAGT. Trimming removed 6 bases from V and 5 bases from J; junction bases left unmatched: 9. This CDR3 has 15 amino acids. Here the CDR3 DNA reads TGTGCCAGCAGCGTGGACAGGGAGAGGGACAATGAGCAGTTCTTC. Amino acids: CASSVDRERDNEQFF.

The chain uses TRBV7-6 and TRBJ2-7; 7 nucleotides agree with TRBD2. CDR3 length: 13 residues. The V gene end was trimmed by 6 bases and the J gene end by 3 bases; junction bases not matched to a gene: 5. Germline V gives CDR1 SGHVS, CDR2 FNYEAQ. CDR3 bases: TGTGCCAGCAGTAAAGGGGACTACTACGAGCAGTACTTC. This gives the protein CASSKGDYYEQYF.

This clone was seen a single time. J is TRBJ2-6 and V is TRBV2; tentatively, D is TRBD1 (7 bases). V dropped 1 base and J dropped 0 bases, with 16 bases sitting between them. Germline assignment: CDR1 SNHLY and CDR2 FYNNEI. This CDR3 comprises 19 residues. This chain's CDR3 is CASSEDQAGGISGANVLTF. The CDR3 bases are TGTGCCAGCAGTGAAGATCAGGCAGGGGGGATCTCTGGGGCCAACGTCCTGACTTTC.